Below are 10 T cell receptor beta chains sequenced from a single sample in a study of CD8+ T cells in alopecia areata. The sequencing template was cDNA reverse transcribed from extracted RNA. This table comes from immunoSEQ multiplex PCR, and its TCRdb copy is limited to in-frame clones, with some not included. The data contain 65,000 to 90,000 clones, 51% of them seen just once; the ten biggest clones take up just over 5.5%. The sample comprised NKG2D-high CD8+ T cells sorted from blood. These receptors came from a human donor with alopecia areata.

This clone has only a few counts. This rearrangement joins TRBV27 to TRBJ2-3, with 7 bases aligning to TRBD1. The CDR3 runs 15 residues. The germline V gene has CDR1 MNHEY and CDR2 SMNVEV (reference sequence). Unmatched junction bases numbered 5, after V lost 0 bases and J lost 5 bases. CDR3 loop: CASSLSGGRGDTQYF. DNA of the CDR3: TGTGCCAGCAGTTTATCAGGGGGCAGGGGAGATACGCAGTATTTT.

The rearrangement links TRBV29-1 to TRBJ2-4, with 7 bases fitting TRBD1. Germline loops: CDR1 SQVTM, CDR2 ANQGSEA. This CDR3 spans 17 amino acids. J lost 6 bases, V lost 1 base, and 15 bases had no gene match. The CDR3 region is CSVEAHSLWAGGNIQYF. CDR3 nucleotide sequence: TGCAGCGTTGAAGCTCATTCCCTGTGGGCAGGGGGAAACATTCAGTACTTC.

This clone has a handful of counts. The gene calls are TRBV29-1 and TRBJ2-7; D call uncertain. Germline V lookup: CDR1 SQVTM, CDR2 ANQGSEA. The V and J ends lost 2 bases and 2 bases respectively, with 7 bases between them. The CDR3 has 12 residues. CDR3 residues: CSVENVAYEQYF. The DNA of the CDR3 is TGCAGCGTTGAAAACGTTGCCTACGAGCAGTACTTC.

The J gene is TRBJ2-7, the V gene TRBV13; 8 positions match TRBD2. The CDR3 covers 15 residues. Germline CDR1 and CDR2: PRHDT and FYEKMQ (reference sequence). The V and J ends lost 3 bases and 1 base, in that order; junction bases with no gene match: 5. CDR3 nucleotide sequence: TGTGCCAGCAGCTTTACTAGCGGTCCTTCCTACGAGCAGTACTTC. Its protein product is CASSFTSGPSYEQYF. The full variable domain, its missing parts supplied by reference TRBV13 and TRBJ2-7, is AAGVIQSPRHLIKEKRETATLKCYPIPRHDTVYWYQQGPGQDPQFLISFYEKMQSDKGSIPDRFSAQQFSDYHSELNMSSLELGDSALYFCASSFTSGPSYEQYFGPGTRLTVT.

This chain joins TRBV30 and TRBJ1-5, with D perhaps TRBD1 (5 bases). CDR3 size: 13 residues. The V gene lost 4 bases and the J gene lost 3 bases, with 10 bases spanning the gap. Germline lookup yields CDR1 GTSNPN and CDR2 SVGIG (reference sequence). CDR3 sequence (DNA): TGTGCCTGGAATGAACAGGTCAATCAGCCCCAGCATTTT. Amino acid sequence: CAWNEQVNQPQHF.

This clone was seen just once. The chain couples TRBV7-2 to TRBJ2-3; D may be TRBD2 (5 bases). The CDR3 runs to 15 residues. From germline, CDR1 is SGHTA and CDR2 FQGNSA. V was shortened by 2 bases and J by 1 base, with 10 bases between the two germline ends. In DNA form, the CDR3 reads TGTGCCAGCAGCTTACTGGTAGCGCGCACAGATACGCAGTATTTT. Protein product: CASSLLVARTDTQYF.

The V and J genes are TRBV9 and TRBJ2-7; perhaps TRBD1 as D (6 bases). Germline-derived CDR1 and CDR2 are SGDLS and YYNGEE. This CDR3 comprises 14 residues. Trimming removed 4 bases from V and 3 bases from J, with 14 bases in between. The CDR3 loop reads CASSSSGADYEQYF. CDR3 DNA sequence: TGTGCCAGCAGCAGCTCAGGGGCTGACTACGAGCAGTACTTC.

There are a few counts of this clone. This chain uses TRBV10-3 with TRBJ2-3, with D possibly TRBD1 on 6 matching bases. This CDR3 region has 17 residues. V dropped 2 bases and J dropped 2 bases, with 17 bases sitting between them. CDR1 and CDR2 from the germline V gene are ENHRY and SYGVKD. The CDR3 region has the DNA TGTGCCATCAGTGAGGCAAACAGGGAGCAACCCACAGATACGCAGTATTTT. Protein: CAISEANREQPTDTQYF.

This clone occurred a few times. The V gene is TRBV4-1, the J gene TRBJ2-7; D ambiguous. This CDR3 is 13 amino acids long. The V end lost 2 bases, the J end lost 4 bases, and 9 bases lay between the germline ends. In germline, CDR1 is MGHRA, CDR2 YSYEKL. CDR3 region: CASSQTDGYEQYF. For the CDR3, the DNA is TGCGCCAGCAGCCAAACCGACGGGTACGAGCAGTACTTC.

V is TRBV27 and J is TRBJ2-3; the D is unclear. The V and J ends lost 4 bases and 4 bases respectively, with 9 bases between them. Germline V CDR1 and CDR2: MNHEY, SMNVEV (reference sequence). This CDR3 has 13 amino acids. The CDR3 sequence: CASSSHISDTQYF. CDR3 bases: TGTGCCAGCAGTTCCCACATATCAGATACGCAGTATTTT.